This is a list of T cell receptor beta chains from one sample in a study of post-analysis software for immune sequencing data. MiXCR, run by TCRdb on the PCR reads, gives a single entry per CDR3 protein. The table records about 770,000 distinct CDR3 sequences, roughly 50% of them present only once. Sequencing input: blood. Receptor source: a girl aged 10 to 17 with multiple sclerosis. Both conserved end residues are part of each CDR3. D genes are given only for firm matches. Rows may omit the clone size; those that give it use once, few, many or a size class.

>TRBJ2-5|TRBD2|NA|TRBV28
CASSLFGTKQETQYF
TGTGCCAGCAGTTTATTCGGGACTAAACAAGAGACCCAGTACTTC
>TRBJ1-2|NA|NA|TRBV12-3/TRBV12-4
CASRGNPPSYGYTF
TGTGCCAGCAGGGGAAACCCCCCCAGCTATGGCTACACCTTC
>TRBJ1-1|TRBD1|NA|TRBV7-6
CASSLTGGGMNTEAFF
TGTGCCAGCAGCTTAACAGGGGGCGGGATGAACACTGAAGCTTTCTTT
>TRBJ2-5|NA|NA|TRBV4-2
CASSQSLAAGPQETQYF
TGTGCCAGCAGCCAAAGTCTGGCGGCGGGGCCACAAGAGACCCAGTACTTC
>TRBJ2-7|NA|NA|TRBV20-1
CSARGSYQGGTYEQYF
TGCAGTGCTAGAGGTTCTTATCAGGGGGGGACCTACGAGCAGTACTTC
>TRBJ2-6|TRBD2|NA|TRBV20-1
CSAGVGLAANSGANVLTF
TGCAGTGCTGGGGTAGGACTAGCGGCCAACTCTGGGGCCAACGTCCTGACTTTC
>TRBJ2-1|TRBD1|NA|TRBV6-6
CASSTPRQGAHDEQFF
TGTGCCAGCAGTACCCCTCGGCAGGGGGCCCACGATGAGCAGTTCTTC
>TRBJ2-5|TRBD1|few|TRBV29-1
CSVERGQGEETQYF
TGCAGCGTTGAAAGGGGACAGGGGGAAGAGACCCAGTACTTC
>TRBJ2-5|NA|NA|TRBV9
CASSVGTGLGTQYF
TGTGCCAGCAGCGTAGGTACAGGACTCGGGACCCAGTACTTC
>TRBJ1-2|TRBD1|NA|TRBV5-1
CASSLDRGADGYTF
TGCGCCAGCAGCTTGGACAGGGGGGCGGATGGCTACACCTTC
>TRBJ2-7|TRBD1|many|TRBV6-5
CASRQGQGTPYEQYF
TGTGCCAGCAGGCAGGGACAGGGGACCCCCTACGAGCAGTACTTC
>TRBJ2-3|TRBD2|NA|TRBV7-3
CASSPLAGANTDTQYF
TGTGCCAGCAGCCCCCTAGCGGGAGCGAACACAGATACGCAGTATTTT
>TRBJ1-2|NA|NA|TRBV27
CASSIDSVSYTF
TGTGCCAGCAGTATAGACAGTGTTAGTTACACCTTC
>TRBJ2-3|TRBD1|NA|TRBV6-1
CASTIRGDTQYF
TGTGCCAGCACTATCAGGGGGGATACGCAGTATTTT
>TRBJ2-2|TRBD2|NA|TRBV6-5
CASSYPLSASGRAVVTGELFF
TGTGCCAGCAGTTACCCTCTTAGCGCTAGCGGGAGGGCCGTCGTCACCGGGGAGCTGTTTTTT
>TRBJ2-3|NA|NA|TRBV29-1
CSVEEGGDTQYF
TGCAGCGTTGAAGAAGGCGGTGATACGCAGTATTTT
>TRBJ1-1|NA|few|TRBV9
CASSAPPSKGLNTEAFF
TGTGCCAGCAGCGCACCCCCGTCGAAGGGGTTGAACACTGAAGCTTTCTTT
>TRBJ1-5|TRBD1|NA|TRBV20-1
CSARGARQGNQPQHF
TGCAGTGCTAGAGGGGCACGACAGGGGAATCAGCCCCAGCATTTT
>TRBJ2-1|NA|NA|TRBV5-6
CANSPGLGDYEQFF
TGTGCCAACAGCCCGGGCCTAGGGGATTATGAGCAGTTCTTC
>TRBJ2-1|TRBD2|NA|TRBV5-5
CASSLRGTREDEQFF
TGTGCCAGCAGCTTGAGGGGGACTAGAGAGGATGAGCAGTTCTTC
>TRBJ1-2|NA|NA|TRBV6-1
CASSEGGIRWYGYTF
TGTGCCAGCAGTGAAGGAGGGATTAGGTGGTATGGCTACACCTTC
>TRBJ2-1|NA|NA|TRBV10-3
CAISESLGGQFF
TGTGCCATCAGTGAGTCGTTGGGTGGGCAGTTCTTC
>TRBJ1-1|NA|NA|TRBV5-1
CASSQQPRGNTEAFF
TGCGCCAGCAGCCAACAGCCACGGGGGAACACTGAAGCTTTCTTT
>TRBJ2-1|TRBD2|once|TRBV18
CASSPNGLAIYSEQFF
TGTGCCAGCTCACCGAATGGACTAGCAATTTACAGTGAGCAGTTCTTC
>TRBJ2-5|TRBD1|once|TRBV20-1
CSARDPRTGLAETQYF
TGCAGTGCTAGAGACCCCCGGACAGGGTTGGCAGAGACCCAGTACTTC
>TRBJ1-4|NA|NA|TRBV7-9
CASSPRPAGDNEKLFF
TGTGCCAGCAGCCCTCGGCCGGCCGGGGATAATGAAAAACTGTTTTTT
>TRBJ2-3|TRBD2|NA|TRBV2
CASRPLAEFTDTQYF
TGTGCCAGCAGGCCACTAGCGGAGTTCACAGATACGCAGTATTTT
>TRBJ1-2|NA|few|TRBV4-1
CASSQAPGPRTPGYTF
TGCGCCAGCAGCCAAGCGCCAGGCCCAAGGACACCTGGCTACACCTTC